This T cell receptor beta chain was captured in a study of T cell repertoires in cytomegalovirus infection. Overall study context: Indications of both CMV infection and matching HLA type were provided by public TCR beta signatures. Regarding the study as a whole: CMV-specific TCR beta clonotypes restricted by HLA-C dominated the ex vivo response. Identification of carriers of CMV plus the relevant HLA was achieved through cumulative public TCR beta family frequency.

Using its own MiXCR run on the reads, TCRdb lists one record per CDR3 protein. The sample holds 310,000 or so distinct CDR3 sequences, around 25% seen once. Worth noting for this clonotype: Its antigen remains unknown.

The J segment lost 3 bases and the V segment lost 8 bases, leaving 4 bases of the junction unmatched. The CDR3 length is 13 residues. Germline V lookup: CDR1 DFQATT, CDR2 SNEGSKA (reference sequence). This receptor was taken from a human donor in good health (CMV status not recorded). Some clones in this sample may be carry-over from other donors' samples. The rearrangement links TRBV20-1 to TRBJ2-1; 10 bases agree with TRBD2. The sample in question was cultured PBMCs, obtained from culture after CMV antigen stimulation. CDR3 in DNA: TGCAGTTATAGCGGGAGGAGCTACAATGAGCAGTTCTTC. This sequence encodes CSYSGRSYNEQFF.